The T cell receptor beta chain described here comes from a study of blood T cell repertoires in COVID-19 (dated by TCRdb to about 2020). In terms of the full investigation: Collaborator samples came from the United States, Italy and Spain and covered acute and convalescent phases of COVID-19. Sample metadata almost always included a de-identified subject ID, COVID-19 status, age in years and sex. Subjects who had been exposed to COVID-19, were actively infected with it, or had recovered from it provided the deeply sampled blood TCRbeta repertoires that made up the dataset. The repertoires were released in a freely available public database meant as a resource for research on the immune response to SARS-CoV-2. Samples were obtained from the ongoing ImmuneRACE study (first 160 participants) and from 1,254 subjects provided by 6 global collaborators. The prospective study material was composed of cDNA or gDNA derived from T cells, B-cell-depleted T cells, or PBMCs. Where available, HLA class I and class II types were obtained from metadata supplied by the sample provider rather than from assay-based typing. What the authors observed across the whole study: The quantity of clinical and demographic metadata differed by source and by participant and was supplied without curation.

About this clone: This receptor's antigen is unknown. No qualities accompany the bases; no much larger clone lies one base away.

TCRbeta CDR3 regions were amplified from genomic DNA using the immunoSEQ Assay, a bias-controlled multiplex PCR. Per the authors' processing: The number of nucleated cells in each sample was estimated from the amplification of reference gene primers within the assay. To quantify the absolute abundance of each unique TCRbeta CDR3 rearrangement, sequence reads were collapsed and filtered. Productive Simpson clonality was computed per sample as the square root of Simpson's diversity index over productive rearrangements. Held by TCRdb, this immuneACCESS table contains in-frame sequences only and omits some clones. Under half of the omission traces to an unresolved V gene where checked; the cause of the rest is unknown. V, J and clone size are those of that table, while D and trimming were read from the DNA. The sample table shows about 73,000 clones, and roughly four fifths are seen once. 25% to 30% of the sample lies in the top ten.

Each collaborating institution followed its own protocols to collect whole blood in K2EDTA tubes. For TCRbeta analysis, collaborators shipped samples in one of three forms: frozen whole blood, isolated PBMCs, or DNA extracted from either of those sample types. The sample was peripheral blood. The TCR was taken from a human donor in a cohort sampled during active COVID-19.

The nucleotide sequence reads TGTGCCACCAGCAACAGGGGCGGGGGGGAGACCCAGTACTTC. It is translated as CATSNRGGGETQYF. This sequence uses TRBV15 and TRBJ2-5; 8 matching bases give a weak D call of TRBD2. At the junction V is shortened by 4 bases and J by 5 bases, with 14 bases in between. CDR1 is given as LNHNV and CDR2 as YYDKDF, both from the germline V gene (reference sequence). The CDR3 runs 14 amino acids, cysteine and phenylalanine included. The entry retains the CDR3 DNA only, 42 bases that are in frame from base 1.